Listed below are T cell receptor beta chains from one sample, sequenced in a study of response to subunit inactivated influenza vaccine. In TCRdb, the RT-PCR reads were re-called with MiXCR into one record per CDR3 protein. The repertoire has 450,000 to 550,000 distinct CDR3 sequences, about 25% of them found once; the top ten carry approximately 2%. The sequencing used CD4+ T cells sorted from PBMCs, collected about 5 days after vaccination. These receptors were collected from a man aged 50 or older who received an inactivated influenza vaccine. Both conserved end residues are part of each CDR3. A D gene is named only where the DNA matches it firmly. Not every row has a clone size; where given, it reads once, few, many or a size class.

clone_size,d_call,v_call,j_call,cdr3_nt,cdr3_aa
.,.,TRBV11-2,TRBJ2-2,TGTGCCAGCAGCCCCTCGGGGTTGCGGGGCGGGGAGCTGTTTTTT,CASSPSGLRGGELFF
.,.,TRBV18,TRBJ1-2,TGTGCCAGCTCACCAGAAAACTATGGCTACACCTTC,CASSPENYGYTF
.,TRBD2,TRBV4-2,TRBJ2-1,TGTGCCAGCAGCCGACTAGCGGGAGGGGAGTATGAGCAGTTCTTC,CASSRLAGGEYEQFF
.,.,TRBV20-1,TRBJ2-3,TGCAGTGCGCTGCGGAACAGAGGAACAGATACGCAGTATTTT,CSALRNRGTDTQYF
few,TRBD1,TRBV5-1,TRBJ2-2,TGCGCCAGCAGGGCCTCAGGGGGAAACACCGGGGAGCTGTTTTTT,CASRASGGNTGELFF
few,.,TRBV7-9,TRBJ2-7,TGTGCCAGCACTAAACGGGGCGCCTACGAGCAGTACTTC,CASTKRGAYEQYF
.,.,TRBV6-5,TRBJ2-7,TGTGCCAGCAGTTATATCGGACAGTCCTACGAGCAGTACTTC,CASSYIGQSYEQYF
.,TRBD1,TRBV3-1,TRBJ1-2,TGTGCCAGCAGCATTACAGGGGGAGATGGCTACACCTTC,CASSITGGDGYTF
.,.,TRBV7-2,TRBJ2-7,TGTGCCAGCAGCTTAAACCCTCTGTTTTACGAGCAGTACTTC,CASSLNPLFYEQYF
.,.,TRBV4-3,TRBJ2-4,TGCGCCAGCAGCCAAGGATTTCCAGGAAACATTCAGTACTTC,CASSQGFPGNIQYF
few,.,TRBV7-2,TRBJ2-3,TGTGCCAGCAGCTCCGGCTGGGCCCCGGATACGCAGTATTTT,CASSSGWAPDTQYF
.,TRBD2,TRBV20-1,TRBJ2-1,TGCAGTGCCGACGGGACTACCACCCGCAATGAGCAGTTCTTC,CSADGTTTRNEQFF
few,TRBD2,TRBV5-1,TRBJ2-1,TGCGCCAGCAGCTTGGTAGCGGGAGGGCCTGGTGAGCAGTTCTTC,CASSLVAGGPGEQFF
.,.,TRBV7-2,TRBJ2-4,TGTGCCAGCAGCAGCAGACCCACTGGGTTTCGGAACATTCAGTACTTC,CASSSRPTGFRNIQYF
few,.,TRBV15,TRBJ2-7,TGTGCCACCAGCAGAGACATCTCCTACGAGCAGTACTTC,CATSRDISYEQYF
.,TRBD2,TRBV20-1,TRBJ2-3,TGCAGTGCTAGATGGACTAGCATCACAGATACGCAGTATTTT,CSARWTSITDTQYF
.,.,TRBV20-1,TRBJ1-2,TGCAGTGCTAGAGAACAGGCAACCAACTATGGCTACACCTTC,CSAREQATNYGYTF
.,.,TRBV15,TRBJ1-5,TGTGCCACCGGGGGCAGGTTGGATCAGCCCCAGCATTTT,CATGGRLDQPQHF
few,TRBD2,TRBV7-9,TRBJ2-3,TGTGCCAGCAGCGATCCCGGCGGGGGAAATACGCAGTATTTT,CASSDPGGGNTQYF
few,.,TRBV29-1,TRBJ2-5,TGCAGCGGAAGACTGGCTCGGGAGACCCAGTACTTC,CSGRLARETQYF
.,TRBD1,TRBV5-1,TRBJ2-2,TGCGCCAGCAGCGGGACAGGGAACATTGGCGGGGAGCTGTTTTTT,CASSGTGNIGGELFF
few,.,TRBV4-1,TRBJ2-1,TGCGCCAGCAGCAAACTTAGGATCAATGAGCAGTTCTTC,CASSKLRINEQFF
once,.,TRBV12-3/TRBV12-4,TRBJ2-1,TGTGCCAGCAGTCGAGAGGGCTCCTACAATGAGCAGTTCTTC,CASSREGSYNEQFF
.,.,TRBV7-9,TRBJ1-1,TGTGCCAGCAGCCCTCGCCCTTTAGAAGCTTTCTTT,CASSPRPLEAFF
once,.,TRBV20-1,TRBJ2-3,TGCAGTGCCACCAGGACAGATACGCAGTATTTT,CSATRTDTQYF
few,TRBD2,TRBV10-3,TRBJ2-1,TGTGCCATCAAGACGGGCGGGAGCTCCTACAATGAGCAGTTCTTC,CAIKTGGSSYNEQFF
.,.,TRBV20-1,TRBJ2-1,TGCAGTGCTAGGCATACCGTCGCGAATGAGCAGTTCTTC,CSARHTVANEQFF
.,TRBD2,TRBV15,TRBJ2-2,TGTGCCACCAGCCTATACGCTGGGCGGGAGAGGGAGCTGTTTTTT,CATSLYAGRERELFF
few,.,TRBV27,TRBJ2-5,TGTGCCAGCAGTTTATCTTTTCGATCGCGGCAAGAGACCCAGTACTTC,CASSLSFRSRQETQYF
.,.,TRBV5-6,TRBJ1-4,TGTGCCAGCAGCTTACCGGGTAGAGGAAAACTGTTTTTT,CASSLPGRGKLFF
few,TRBD1,TRBV7-2,TRBJ1-5,TGTGCCAGCAGCCCGGGACAGGGTGCGTATCAGCCCCAGCATTTT,CASSPGQGAYQPQHF
few,TRBD1,TRBV3-1,TRBJ1-1,TGTGCCAGCAGCCGGGGACAGGGCCTTCGCGGCACGAACACTGAAGCTTTCTTT,CASSRGQGLRGTNTEAFF
.,TRBD1,TRBV7-2,TRBJ1-5,TGTGCCAGCACCGCAGGGGGCCCCCCCCAGCCCCAGCATTTT,CASTAGGPPQPQHF
.,.,TRBV12-3/TRBV12-4,TRBJ2-2,TGTGCCAGCAGTTTACTAAATTTGGGGGGGGAGCTGTTTTTT,CASSLLNLGGELFF
few,.,TRBV29-1,TRBJ2-5,TGCAGCGTTGGGGGCAGGACTCAAGAGACCCAGTACTTC,CSVGGRTQETQYF
many,.,TRBV18,TRBJ2-2,TGTGCCAGCTCACCGGTCCAGAACACCGGGGAGCTGTTTTTT,CASSPVQNTGELFF
few,TRBD2,TRBV20-1,TRBJ2-3,TGCAGTGCTAGAGATCGTCGCCTAGCGGCCACAGATACGCAGTATTTT,CSARDRRLAATDTQYF
once,TRBD1,TRBV6-5,TRBJ2-5,TGTGCCAGCAGCTTAGGACAGGGGGACGTAGGGACCCAGTACTTC,CASSLGQGDVGTQYF
.,.,TRBV11-1,TRBJ2-5,TGTGCCAGTGAGGAAACAGGGATACGAGAGACCCAGTACTTC,CASEETGIRETQYF
few,TRBD1,TRBV19,TRBJ1-4,TGTGCCAGTAGTATAGATGGGAACAGGGGGCCTGAAAAACTGTTTTTT,CASSIDGNRGPEKLFF
.,.,TRBV7-2,TRBJ1-1,TGTGCCAGCAGCTCCTCCTGGGGGGAAAACACTGAAGCTTTCTTT,CASSSSWGENTEAFF